This T cell receptor beta chain appears in the sequencing data of a study of T cell repertoires in cytomegalovirus infection. V dropped 8 bases and J dropped 5; count of bases not matched to a gene: 8. The CDR3 spans 13 residues. Looked up from germline, CDR1 is SQVTM and CDR2 is ANQGSEA. One entry per CDR3 protein, called by TCRdb with MiXCR from the reads. In the table there are just over 300,000 distinct CDR3 sequences, about a sixth of which are singletons. Study observations and caveats: CMV-specific HLA-C-restricted TCR beta clonotypes dominated the ex vivo response.

This clonotype was counted a few times. Its antigen is unidentified. The rearrangement joins TRBV29-1 to TRBJ1-1; 10 bases are shared with TRBD1. Sequencing was carried out using PBMCs. The TCR sequence derives from a human donor in good health (CMV status not recorded). Some clones in this sample may be carry-over from other donors' samples. The CDR3 DNA reads TGCAGCACACGGGACAGGGGTGGGACTGAAGCTTTCTTT. Its protein product is CSTRDRGGTEAFF. The whole variable domain, remainder taken from reference TRBV29-1 and TRBJ1-1, is SAVISQKPSRDICQRGTSLTIQCQVDSQVTMMFWYRQQPGQSLTLIATANQGSEATYESGFVIDKFPISRPNLTFSTLTVSNMSPEDSSIYLCSTRDRGGTEAFFGQGTRLTVV.